One and the same sample provided the 14 T cell receptor beta chains below, sequenced in a study of cytomegalovirus exposure and HLA in healthy donors. 60 Vbeta and 13 Jbeta primers were used in PCR. The table came from immunoSEQ multiplex PCR; TCRdb's copy has only in-frame clones and leaves some out. The repertoire holds about 160,000 clones, with 60% to 80% as singletons. Source material: PBMCs. The receptors here all came from a male donor in good health and CMV-seronegative.

The chain combines TRBV5-6 with TRBJ2-1; 12 bases are a match to TRBD2. Trimming removed 4 bases from V and 9 bases from J; junction bases left unmatched: 8. The germline V gene encodes CDR1 SGHDT and CDR2 YYEEEE. The length of the CDR3 is 15 residues. CDR3 region: CASSLLAGGPGEQFF. CDR3 DNA sequence: TGTGCCAGCAGCCTTCTAGCGGGGGGGCCTGGTGAGCAGTTCTTC. Using reference TRBV5-6 and TRBJ2-1 for the parts outside the CDR3, the full variable domain is DAGVTQSPTHLIKTRGQQVTLRCSPKSGHDTVSWYQQALGQGPQFIFQYYEEEERQRGNFPDRFSGHQFPNYSSELNVNALLLGDSALYLCASSLLAGGPGEQFFGPGTRLTVL.

The chain couples TRBV4-2 to TRBJ1-6; D gene uncertain. Trimming pared 0 bases from V and 3 bases from J, leaving 15 bases between. The CDR3 covers 18 residues. Germline CDR1 LGHNA, CDR2 YNFKEQ. The CDR3 bases are TGTGCCAGCAGCCAAGATTCTGCTGGCTGGAGCTATAATTCACCCCTCCACTTT. This encodes CASSQDSAGWSYNSPLHF.

The chain couples TRBV5-1 to TRBJ2-7, with no clear D. This CDR3 has 12 amino acids. V lost 3 bases to trimming and J lost 5 bases, with 9 bases between them. Germline CDR1 and CDR2: SGHRS and YFSETQ. The CDR3 DNA sequence: TGCGCCAGCAGCTCTACAGCCGACGAGCAGTACTTC. It is translated as CASSSTADEQYF.

This rearrangement joins TRBV5-1 to TRBJ1-6; 7 nucleotides line up with TRBD1. The germline CDR1 and CDR2 sequences are SGHRS and YFSETQ. The V gene end was trimmed by 5 bases and the J gene end by 7 bases; junction bases not matched to a gene: 3. The CDR3 has 13 amino acids. CDR3 bases: TGCGCCAGCAGGAGGGGGCTGAATTCACCCCTCCACTTT. Residues: CASRRGLNSPLHF.

This clone has only one observation. This sequence joins TRBV5-6 and TRBJ2-7; TRBD2 might be the D (5 bases). The CDR3 consists of 15 residues. V lost 3 bases and J lost 0, with 13 bases in between. CDR1 is SGHDT and CDR2 is YYEEEE in the germline V gene. CDR3 amino acids: CASSYIEGSSYEQYF. CDR3 bases: TGTGCCAGCAGCTATATTGAGGGTAGCTCCTACGAGCAGTACTTC.

The gene calls are TRBV9 and TRBJ1-1; 7 bases line up with TRBD1. J was trimmed by 3 bases and V by 7 bases; bases with no gene match: 15. Per the germline V gene, CDR1 is SGDLS and CDR2 is YYNGEE. The CDR3 runs to 16 residues. As DNA, the CDR3 is TGTGCCAGCGGGCTGTACTCCGACAGGGATGACACTGAAGCTTTCTTT. This encodes CASGLYSDRDDTEAFF.

This chain joins TRBV5-4 and TRBJ2-3, with TRBD2 identical over 14 bases. CDR3 size: 16 residues. Losses at the gene ends were 4 bases for V and 6 bases for J; bases not matched to a gene: 7. Per germline, CDR1 SGHNT and CDR2 YYREEE (reference sequence). Here the CDR3 DNA reads TGTGCCAGCAGCCTGACTAGCGGGGGGGCCTTTGATACGCAGTATTTT. Translating it yields CASSLTSGGAFDTQYF.

The chain recombines TRBV7-2 with TRBJ1-5; the match to TRBD1 covers 7 bases. CDR3 length: 15 amino acids. V was pared by 5 bases and J by 0 bases, with 4 bases of the junction left unmatched. CDR1 and CDR2 from the germline V gene are SGHTA and FQGNSA. In DNA form, the CDR3 reads TGTGCCAGCAGCGCAGGGGGAGGTAGCAATCAGCCCCAGCATTTT. Translation gives CASSAGGGSNQPQHF.

V usage is TRBV9 and J usage is TRBJ1-3; D uncertain. The germline gives CDR1 SGDLS, CDR2 YYNGEE. This CDR3 contains 16 residues. V was pared by 4 bases and J by 3 bases, with 17 bases between. The CDR3 is CASSPEAAHFGNTIYF. The CDR3, as DNA: TGTGCCAGCAGCCCAGAGGCGGCACACTTTGGAAACACCATATATTTT.

The genes are TRBV6-5 and TRBJ1-1, with a possible D match to TRBD1 (5 bases). The CDR3 sequence is 14 residues long. Germline V gene sequence: CDR1 MNHEY, CDR2 SVGAGI. V shed 6 bases and J shed 3 bases, with 14 bases lying between them. CDR3 sequence reads: CASSRPGGDTEAFF. The DNA for the CDR3 is TGTGCCAGCAGCCGCCCGGGGGGAGACACTGAAGCTTTCTTT.

This clone was detected a few times. The chain couples TRBV6-5 to TRBJ1-4; TRBD1 agrees at 7 bases. Germline CDR1 and CDR2: MNHEY and SVGAGI. This CDR3 region has 14 residues. V lost 7 bases, J lost 8 bases, and 10 bases stayed unmatched. As DNA, the CDR3 is TGTGCCAGCAAGCTGGGGGACAGTGGAGAAAAACTGTTTTTT. This encodes CASKLGDSGEKLFF.

The gene calls are TRBV6-1 and TRBJ2-7; 7 bases align to TRBD2. Germline V lookup: CDR1 MNHNS, CDR2 SASEGT. The CDR3 sequence is 13 residues long. V gave up 3 bases and J gave up 6 bases; unmatched junction bases: 5. The CDR3 nucleotides are TGTGCCAGCAGTGAGCGGCGGGAGATCGAGCAGTACTTC. Translating it yields CASSERREIEQYF.

The sample holds one count of this clone. The V gene is TRBV5-1, the J gene TRBJ2-7, with 11 bases matching TRBD2. J gave up 7 bases and V 4 bases, and 10 bases lay outside the gene matches. CDR1 SGHRS and CDR2 YFSETQ come from the germline V gene. There are 15 residues in the CDR3. CDR3: CASSGSLAGAGEQYF. The CDR3 bases are TGCGCCAGCAGCGGATCACTAGCGGGGGCGGGTGAGCAGTACTTC.

The V gene is TRBV9, the J gene TRBJ2-2, with D possibly being TRBD1 (5 bases). The CDR3 spans 15 residues. Trimming left V 0 bases short and J 3 bases short, with 9 bases between. Per germline, CDR1 SGDLS and CDR2 YYNGEE. The DNA of the CDR3 is TGTGCCAGCAGCGTAGAAGGGGCGCACACCGGGGAGCTGTTTTTT. Translating gives CASSVEGAHTGELFF.